The 4 T cell receptor beta chains listed next were all sequenced from one sample in a study of chemoradiotherapy in HPV16-positive cancers. Clones were sequenced by immunoSEQ multiplex PCR, and TCRdb holds only the in-frame ones, with some missing. In the table there are tens of thousands of clones, 90% of which are singletons. The sequencing used blood, collected from a patient who underwent chemoradiotherapy. These TCRs come from a human donor with HPV-associated anogenital cancer.

The chain carries TRBV18 and TRBJ1-1, with D perhaps matching TRBD1 (5 bases). The V and J ends lost 5 bases and 6 bases respectively, with 13 bases between them. Germline V gene data show CDR1 as KGHSH and CDR2 as LQKENI. This CDR3 has 13 residues. CDR3: CASSELRGSEAFF. For the CDR3, the DNA is TGTGCCAGCTCAGAACTAAGGGGATCTGAAGCTTTCTTT.

The CDR3 loop reads CAWRRTADSPLHF. The CDR3 nucleotides are TGTGCCTGGCGCCGGACAGCTGATTCACCCCTCCACTTT. The chain employs TRBV30 and TRBJ1-6; D is possibly TRBD1 (6 bases). The CDR3 is 13 residues long. The germline gives CDR1 GTSNPN, CDR2 SVGIG (reference sequence). V was pared by 5 bases and J by 8 bases, with 13 bases between.

This clone was counted a few times. The gene calls are TRBV4-2 and TRBJ1-5, with D possibly TRBD1 on 6 matching bases. CDR3 length: 16 amino acids. The ends were cut back, 4 bases at V and 0 bases at J, with 13 bases in the middle. Looked up from germline, CDR1 is LGHNA and CDR2 is YNFKEQ. DNA for the CDR3: TGTGCCAGCAGCCCTAGAGGGGGGACTAGCAATCAGCCCCAGCATTTT. It translates to CASSPRGGTSNQPQHF.

This sequence joins TRBV7-9 and TRBJ2-5, with 9 bases fitting TRBD2. The junction had 11 bases not matched to a gene; V was cut back by 4 bases and J by 5 bases. The CDR3 spans 16 residues. Per germline, CDR1 SEHNR and CDR2 FQNEAQ (reference sequence). CDR3 sequence (DNA): TGTGCCAGCAGCTGGGAACCGGGACTAGCACGGGAGACCCAGTACTTC. Protein sequence: CASSWEPGLARETQYF.